What follows are 2 T cell receptor beta chains derived from one specimen sequenced in a study of blood T cell repertoires in COVID-19. TCRdb's copy holds only in-frame clones and misses some; the assay was immunoSEQ multiplex PCR. The sample lists about 190,000 clones, less than 90% seen once, with around 1.1% in the top ten. The specimen was peripheral blood. The origin of the receptors is a man aged 25 to 40 with acute or convalescent COVID-19.

The rearrangement links TRBV18 to TRBJ1-3, with 8 bases matching TRBD1. The CDR3 is made up of 14 amino acids. Germline values: CDR1 KGHSH, CDR2 LQKENI. Unmatched junction bases numbered 0, after V lost 3 bases and J lost 2 bases. This CDR3 is CASSPDRAGNTIYF. The CDR3 coding sequence is TGTGCCAGCTCACCGGACAGGGCTGGAAACACCATATATTTT.

The chain employs TRBV4-2 and TRBJ2-2; 9 bases fit TRBD2. This CDR3 region has 17 residues. The ends lost 1 base at V and 7 bases at J; junction bases unmatched: 10. Per the germline V gene, CDR1 is LGHNA and CDR2 is YNFKEQ. The CDR3 DNA follows: TGTGCCAGCAGCCAAGTAGCAAAGCGGGGGGCTGGCGGGGAGCTGTTTTTT. It encodes CASSQVAKRGAGGELFF.